These 20 T cell receptor beta chains came from one sample sequenced in a study of Ad26.COV2.S vaccination and SARS-CoV-2 variants (dated by TCRdb to the early 2020s). Read against the paper, the sample's treatment or condition label means: 15 to 20 received Ad26.COV2.S at low or high dose, single or two shots; about 5 received placebo; per-sample allocation not given. For vaccine and placebo recipients, repertoires were sequenced using samples collected on day 63 after the first injection. The library was prepared using the immunoSEQ multiplex PCR assay. The table comes from immuneACCESS by way of TCRdb, which keeps in-frame sequences with V and J called. Part of the clones is missing from these tables; in studies checked, under half for an unresolved V gene and the rest for unknown reasons. Here the sample has 430,000 or so clones; roughly 87% occur a single time. Over 2% of the sample is in the top ten clones.

The input for sequencing was peripheral blood, taken in a trial of Ad26.COV2.S vaccine versus placebo. These receptor sequences come from a person between 18 and 59 years old who received the Ad26.COV2.S COVID-19 vaccine or a placebo.

The rearrangement links TRBV24-1 to TRBJ2-2, with 8 nucleotides matching TRBD2. CDR1 is KGHDR, CDR2 SFDVKD, per germline. This CDR3 has 17 residues. The V and J ends lost 3 bases and 3 bases, in that order; junction bases with no gene match: 8. CDR3 in amino acids: CATSDPRNGGDTGELFF. The CDR3 DNA reads as TGTGCCACCAGTGATCCACGCAACGGGGGGGACACCGGGGAGCTGTTTTTT.

The chain combines TRBV27 with TRBJ1-1, with 11 bases fitting TRBD1. CDR3 size: 17 residues. J was trimmed by 1 base and V by 5 bases; bases with no gene match: 9. Looked up from germline, CDR1 is MNHEY and CDR2 is SMNVEV (reference sequence). The CDR3 protein is CASSTGTGGGWNTEAFF. Written as DNA, the CDR3 is TGTGCCAGCAGTACCGGGACAGGGGGGGGGTGGAACACTGAAGCTTTCTTT.

This chain connects TRBV4-3 to TRBJ1-3; a possible D gene is TRBD1 (5 bases). The CDR3 is made up of 18 amino acids. Germline values: CDR1 LGHNA, CDR2 YSLEER. V dropped 8 bases and J dropped 0 bases, with 23 bases sitting between them. CDR3 coding DNA: TGCGCCAGCTCACTAAACCCGGCGGGGGGGTACTCTGGAAACACCATATATTTT. Translated: CASSLNPAGGYSGNTIYF.

The rearrangement links TRBV7-2 to TRBJ2-1, with TRBD1 matching over 8 bases. Germline V gene lookup returns CDR1 SGHTA and CDR2 FQGNSA. This CDR3 comprises 14 residues. With 6 bases clipped from V and 4 bases from J, the junction kept 5 bases outside the gene matches. The CDR3 DNA is TGTGCCAGCAGGACAGGGGTTCGGTACAATGAGCAGTTCTTC. As protein: CASRTGVRYNEQFF.

The chain has TRBV2 and TRBJ1-6; a possible D gene is TRBD1 (6 bases). Germline V gene sequence: CDR1 SNHLY, CDR2 FYNNEI. Trimming left V 4 bases short and J 1 base short, with 14 bases between. This CDR3 region has 17 residues. CDR3: CASSGMVRGSYNSPLHF. Here the CDR3 DNA reads TGTGCCAGCAGTGGAATGGTTAGGGGGTCCTATAATTCACCCCTCCACTTT.

The chain links TRBV10-3 to TRBJ2-7; D is unclear. CDR1 and CDR2 from the germline V gene are ENHRY and SYGVKD. The CDR3 is 14 residues long. V shed 2 bases and J shed 5 bases, with 13 bases lying between them. CDR3 sequence: CAISEILSGDEQYV. The CDR3 nucleotides are TGTGCCATCAGTGAGATTTTAAGTGGAGACGAGCAGTACGTC.

DNA for the CDR3: TGTGCCAGCAGTTTCGCGTACAATGAGCAGTTCTTC. This encodes CASSFAYNEQFF. This rearrangement joins TRBV28 to TRBJ2-1; unclear D gene. The V and J ends lost 3 bases and 4 bases respectively, with 4 bases between them. The CDR3 has 12 residues. Germline V lookup: CDR1 MDHEN, CDR2 SYDVKM.

CDR3 DNA sequence: TGTGCCAGCAGCTTAAGTCTAGCGGACTACAATGAGCAGTTCTTC. This translates into CASSLSLADYNEQFF. The chain joins TRBV7-3 to TRBJ2-1; 7 nucleotides line up with TRBD2. V gave up 1 base and J gave up 3 bases; unmatched junction bases: 3. The CDR3 covers 15 residues. Germline CDR1 SGHTA, CDR2 FQGTGA.

V and J are TRBV18 and TRBJ1-1; D is possibly TRBD1 (5 bases). The CDR3 length is 14 residues. The germline V gene encodes CDR1 KGHSH and CDR2 LQKENI. The germline V and J ends were trimmed by 5 bases and 3 bases, with 13 bases remaining between them. This CDR3 reads CASSSGIEDTEAFF. The CDR3 DNA reads as TGTGCCAGCTCATCAGGGATCGAGGACACTGAAGCTTTCTTT.

The chain joins TRBV7-2 to TRBJ2-2, with 10 bases fitting TRBD2. Trimming cost V 5 bases and J 8 bases; bases outside gene matches: 14. The CDR3 contains 17 residues. Germline-derived CDR1 and CDR2 are SGHTA and FQGNSA. The chain's CDR3 is CASSRLSSGSTGGELFF. As DNA, the CDR3 is TGTGCCAGCAGCCGGCTCTCTAGCGGGAGTACGGGTGGGGAGCTGTTTTTT.

V and J are TRBV18 and TRBJ2-3; D ambiguous. Trimming pared 6 bases from V and 1 base from J, leaving 14 bases between. CDR3 length: 15 amino acids. Germline assignment: CDR1 KGHSH and CDR2 LQKENI. CDR3 sequence (DNA): TGTGCCAGCTCCTTAGGATTTTCGGGCACAGATACGCAGTATTTT. Translated: CASSLGFSGTDTQYF.

This chain joins TRBV6-5 and TRBJ2-1; 9 bases are a match to TRBD1. Losses at the gene ends were 3 bases for V and 8 bases for J; bases not matched to a gene: 2. This CDR3 is 13 amino acids long. Germline lookup yields CDR1 MNHEY and CDR2 SVGAGI. The CDR3 coding sequence is TGTGCCAGCAGTTATGGACAGGGGTATGAGCAGTTCTTC. Its translation: CASSYGQGYEQFF.

The CDR3 region is CASSSPYNEQFF. CDR3 sequence (DNA): TGTGCCAGCAGTTCCCCCTACAATGAGCAGTTCTTC. V usage is TRBV6-2 or TRBV6-3 and J usage is TRBJ2-1; D call uncertain. Germline V CDR1 and CDR2: MNHEY, SVGEGT. V was shortened by 4 bases and J by 2 bases, with 3 bases between the two germline ends. The CDR3 runs 12 residues.

This chain joins TRBV5-6 and TRBJ2-1; possible D gene TRBD2, 6 bases. The CDR3 contains 18 residues. Germline CDR1 SGHDT, CDR2 YYEEEE. Between the trimmed V and J ends, which lost 0 bases and 1 base, there was a span of 17 bases. The CDR3 coding sequence is TGTGCCAGCAGCTTGGAGGCCCAAGCGGGCAAGTCCTACAATGAGCAGTTCTTC. Translated: CASSLEAQAGKSYNEQFF.

The CDR3 sequence is CASSHGQGGTKNIQYF. DNA of the CDR3: TGCGCCAGCAGTCACGGACAGGGGGGCACCAAAAACATTCAGTACTTC. The rearrangement joins TRBV23-1 to TRBJ2-4, with 10 bases identical to TRBD1. TRBV23-1 is placed among ORFs of uncertain function. V trimming: 3 bases; J trimming: 2 bases; junction bases outside the gene matches: 4. This CDR3 contains 16 residues.

CDR3 bases: TGTGCCAGCAGCTTTTCGGGTCATTATTCCTACGAGCAGTACTTC. Its translation: CASSFSGHYSYEQYF. This chain uses TRBV5-4 with TRBJ2-7; D gene ambiguous. CDR3 length: 15 residues. CDR1 and CDR2 from the germline V gene are SGHNT and YYREEE (reference sequence). V dropped 2 bases and J dropped 1 base, with 13 bases sitting between them.

The chain uses TRBV11-2 and TRBJ2-1, with TRBD2 matching over 10 bases. The CDR3 totals 17 residues. After removal of 3 bases from V and 2 bases from J, the junction contained 7 bases not matched to a gene. Per germline, CDR1 SGHAT and CDR2 FQNNGV. The CDR3 reads CASSLYVTSGAYNEQFF. DNA of the CDR3: TGTGCCAGCAGCTTGTATGTAACTAGCGGGGCCTACAATGAGCAGTTCTTC.

The CDR3 protein is CASSESIWTGLVAQHF. DNA for the CDR3: TGTGCCAGCAGTGAATCCATTTGGACAGGGCTGGTGGCCCAGCATTTT. This chain joins TRBV6-1 and TRBJ1-5; 8 bases line up with TRBD1. Germline-derived CDR1 and CDR2 are MNHNS and SASEGT. V lost 2 bases and J lost 11; bases outside the gene matches: 14. This CDR3 has 16 amino acids.

This clone was counted a single time. This chain connects TRBV3-1 (or the pseudogene TRBV3-2) to TRBJ2-5, with D perhaps matching TRBD1 (5 bases). Germline lookup yields CDR1 LGHDT and CDR2 YNNKEL (reference sequence). The CDR3 contains 18 residues. The ends were cut back, 4 bases at V and 4 bases at J, with 25 bases in the middle. CDR3 in amino acids: CASSPLWGHGPPRETQYF. In DNA form, the CDR3 reads TGTGCCAGCAGCCCCCTGTGGGGCCACGGCCCCCCACGAGAGACCCAGTACTTC.

The chain links TRBV28 to TRBJ2-1; D is unresolved. Trimming removed 0 bases from V and 5 bases from J, with 8 bases in between. The CDR3 spans 14 residues. Germline lookup yields CDR1 MDHEN and CDR2 SYDVKM. CDR3 DNA: TGTGCCAGCAGTTTATGGAGACGAAACAATGAGCAGTTCTTC. This encodes CASSLWRRNNEQFF.